Presented here are 10 T cell receptor beta chains from one specimen sequenced in a study of response to subunit inactivated influenza vaccine. TCRdb used MiXCR to reprocess the RT-PCR reads, holding one entry per CDR3 protein. The repertoire holds 500,000 or so distinct CDR3 sequences, 15% to 20% seen once, with less than 4% in the top ten. Sequencing used CD4+ T cells sorted from PBMCs, obtained less than 30 months after vaccination. These receptors were obtained from a man between 50 and 70 years old who received an inactivated influenza vaccine.

This chain links TRBV5-1 with TRBJ2-3, with D uncertain. The CDR3 is 17 amino acids. Trimming removed 2 bases at V and 4 bases at J, with 20 bases between. Germline V gene data show CDR1 as SGHRS and CDR2 as YFSETQ. CDR3: CASSFGFGSASSDTQYF. CDR3 DNA: TGCGCCAGCAGCTTCGGGTTTGGTTCCGCTTCATCAGATACGCAGTATTTT.

This clonotype was detected a few times. J is TRBJ2-7 and V is TRBV5-1; no definite D call. Trimming removed 4 bases at V and 7 bases at J, with 12 bases between. Germline V CDR1 and CDR2: SGHRS, YFSETQ. The CDR3 consists of 12 residues. CDR3: CASSPESLEQYF. The CDR3 DNA follows: TGCGCCAGCAGCCCGGAGTCCTTGGAGCAGTACTTC.

In this sample, this clonotype turned up a few times. The chain couples TRBV12-3 or TRBV12-4 to TRBJ2-2; the match to TRBD1 covers 8 bases. The CDR3 has 16 residues. V lost 5 bases and J lost 0; bases outside the gene matches: 5. The CDR3 is CASSTATGANTGELFF. The CDR3 nucleotides read TGTGCCAGCAGTACCGCGACAGGGGCGAACACCGGGGAGCTGTTTTTT.

The chain carries TRBV7-9 and TRBJ2-5; D unresolved. V was shortened by 5 bases and J by 3 bases, with 10 bases between the two germline ends. The CDR3 is made up of 13 amino acids. Germline CDR1 and CDR2: SEHNR and FQNEAQ (reference sequence). The CDR3 sequence: CASSRPMKETQYF. In DNA form, the CDR3 reads TGTGCCAGCAGCCGACCCATGAAAGAGACCCAGTACTTC. The full variable domain, rest sourced from reference TRBV7-9 and TRBJ2-5, is DTGVSQNPRHKITKRGQNVTFRCDPISEHNRLYWYRQTLGQGPEFLTYFQNEAQLEKSRLLSDRFSAERPKGSFSTLEIQRTEQGDSAMYLCASSRPMKETQYFGPGTRLLVL.

This clonotype was seen at least ten times. The J gene is TRBJ2-1, the V gene TRBV15; possibly TRBD2 for D (5 bases). The CDR3 spans 14 residues. Germline V CDR1 and CDR2: LNHNV, YYDKDF (reference sequence). The V gene lost 3 bases and the J gene lost 3 bases, with 9 bases spanning the gap. CDR3 sequence (DNA): TGTGCCACCAGCAGGGGAGCGAACTACAATGAGCAGTTCTTC. Translation: CATSRGANYNEQFF.

This clonotype was counted only a few times. The chain carries TRBV15 and TRBJ2-3; D is tentatively TRBD1 or TRBD2 (5 bases each). The length of the CDR3 is 15 residues. Trimming removed 0 bases from V and 4 bases from J, with 11 bases in between. The V gene's germline CDR1 is LNHNV and CDR2 YYDKDF (reference sequence). CDR3 sequence reads: CATSRDRWGPDTQYF. The DNA for the CDR3 is TGTGCCACCAGCAGAGATCGGTGGGGACCAGATACGCAGTATTTT.

The chain couples TRBV15 to TRBJ2-1; D not certain. There are 13 residues in the CDR3. CDR1 is LNHNV, CDR2 YYDKDF, per germline (reference sequence). V lost 1 base, J lost 2 bases, and 3 bases lay in between. In nucleotides, the CDR3 is TGTGCCACCAGCAGAGCACCCTACAATGAGCAGTTCTTC. This encodes CATSRAPYNEQFF.

The genes are TRBV6-1 and TRBJ1-3; possible D gene TRBD1, 6 bases. With 8 bases removed from V and 3 bases from J, the gap between germline ends came to 11 bases. Germline CDR1 reads MNHNS; CDR2 reads SASEGT. The CDR3 runs to 13 residues. CDR3 loop: CASGQGFGNTIYF. In DNA form, the CDR3 reads TGTGCCAGCGGTCAGGGGTTTGGAAACACCATATATTTT.

This CDR3 reads CATGTSVYNEQFF. Here the CDR3 DNA reads TGTGCCACCGGGACTAGCGTCTACAATGAGCAGTTCTTC. The chain links TRBV24-1 to TRBJ2-1; TRBD2 matches at 10 bases. The trim removed 9 bases at V and 3 bases at J, leaving 1 base unmatched. The CDR3 has 13 amino acids. The germline gives CDR1 KGHDR, CDR2 SFDVKD.

This clonotype was counted only a few times. V is TRBV7-9 and J is TRBJ2-1; possible D gene TRBD1, 6 bases. This CDR3 is built from 15 residues. V was pared by 5 bases and J by 3 bases, with 14 bases between. Germline-derived CDR1 and CDR2 are SEHNR and FQNEAQ (reference sequence). CDR3 sequence (DNA): TGTGCCAGCAGCACCGCCGGGACACTCTACAATGAGCAGTTCTTC. Amino acids: CASSTAGTLYNEQFF. Complete variable domain (other parts from reference TRBV7-9 and TRBJ2-1): DTGVSQNPRHKITKRGQNVTFRCDPISEHNRLYWYRQTLGQGPEFLTYFQNEAQLEKSRLLSDRFSAERPKGSFSTLEIQRTEQGDSAMYLCASSTAGTLYNEQFFGPGTRLTVL.